Listed here are 30 T cell receptor beta chains from one sample, sequenced in a study of cytomegalovirus exposure and HLA in healthy donors. Use of 60 Vbeta and 13 Jbeta primers characterized the PCR. TCRdb's copy holds only in-frame clones and misses some; the assay was immunoSEQ multiplex PCR. The table has over 150,000 clones, over 70% seen once. Sample: PBMCs. These receptors were collected from a man aged 25 to 45 in good health and CMV-seropositive.

V and J are TRBV7-9 and TRBJ2-7, with 7 nucleotides matching TRBD2. Germline lookup yields CDR1 SEHNR and CDR2 FQNEAQ (reference sequence). This CDR3 is built from 16 residues. With V trimmed by 5 bases and J by 1 base, 11 bases remained unmatched. The CDR3 loop is CASSLPVSGGSYEQYF. DNA for the CDR3: TGTGCCAGCAGCCTTCCGGTCTCGGGAGGATCCTACGAGCAGTACTTC. Full variable domain (rest looked up from reference TRBV7-9 and TRBJ2-7): DTGVSQNPRHKITKRGQNVTFRCDPISEHNRLYWYRQTLGQGPEFLTYFQNEAQLEKSRLLSDRFSAERPKGSFSTLEIQRTEQGDSAMYLCASSLPVSGGSYEQYFGPGTRLTVT.

This clone has only one observation. The chain links TRBV6-5 to TRBJ2-2; 10 positions agree with TRBD1. From germline, CDR1 is MNHEY and CDR2 SVGAGI. The J segment lost 2 bases and the V segment lost 4 bases, leaving 4 bases of the junction unmatched. The CDR3 runs 16 residues. The CDR3 coding sequence is TGTGCCAGCAGTTGCGAGACAGGGGGCAACACCGGGGAGCTGTTTTTT. Its translation is CASSCETGGNTGELFF.

The CDR3 DNA sequence: TGCAGTGCTAGAGACGGAGATACGCAGTATTTT. Its protein product is CSARDGDTQYF. This chain connects TRBV20-1 to TRBJ2-3; D ambiguous. CDR3 length equals 11 residues. The V gene lost 0 bases and the J gene lost 5 bases, with 3 bases spanning the gap. Germline V gene data show CDR1 as DFQATT and CDR2 as SNEGSKA (reference sequence).

The gene calls are TRBV7-9 and TRBJ2-5, with TRBD1 matching over 7 bases. The J call may be wrong; the DNA end is better matched by TRBJ2-7. The germline CDR1 and CDR2 sequences are SEHNR and FQNEAQ (reference sequence). This CDR3 has 13 amino acids. CDR3 sequence (DNA): TGTGCCAGCAGCTCCACGACAGGGTACGAGCAGTACTTC. This gives the protein CASSSTTGYEQYF.

The gene calls are TRBV5-1 and TRBJ1-3; TRBD1 aligns across 7 bases. The CDR3 spans 15 residues. Germline V gene sequence: CDR1 SGHRS, CDR2 YFSETQ. V was clipped by 3 bases and J by 0 bases; unmatched bases: 3. The CDR3 region is CASSSGQYSGNTIYF. The CDR3 bases are TGCGCCAGCAGCTCGGGACAGTACTCTGGAAACACCATATATTTT.

CDR3 DNA sequence: TGTGCCAGCAGCGTAGACAGTCAGGGGCACTATGGCTACACCTTC. Its translation: CASSVDSQGHYGYTF. The rearrangement joins TRBV9 to TRBJ1-2; possibly TRBD1 for D (6 bases). CDR3 size: 15 residues. In germline, CDR1 is SGDLS, CDR2 YYNGEE. V was cut by 0 bases and J by 3 bases, with 12 bases left in between.

J is TRBJ2-7 and V is TRBV6-6, with TRBD2 as a possible D gene (5 bases). Trimming removed 10 bases at V and 2 bases at J, with 15 bases between. This CDR3 is built from 13 residues. Germline V gives CDR1 MNHNY, CDR2 SVGAGI (reference sequence). CDR3 protein: CATTEGPTYEQYF. For the CDR3, the DNA is TGTGCCACCACCGAGGGCCCGACCTACGAGCAGTACTTC.

This clone was seen just once. The chain is built from TRBV9 and TRBJ2-7; 8 positions match TRBD2. From germline, CDR1 is SGDLS and CDR2 YYNGEE. With 4 bases clipped from V and 0 bases from J, the junction kept 9 bases outside the gene matches. The CDR3 contains 16 residues. CDR3 in DNA: TGTGCCAGCAGCCCCTTAGCGGGACCCTCCTCCTACGAGCAGTACTTC. Translated: CASSPLAGPSSYEQYF.

The chain carries TRBV4-2 and TRBJ1-6; D possibly corresponds to TRBD1 (5 bases). Trimming removed 1 base at V and 0 bases at J, with 16 bases between. Per germline, CDR1 LGHNA and CDR2 YNFKEQ. This CDR3 has 19 amino acids. CDR3 nucleotides: TGTGCCAGCAGCCAAGCGTTAATGGGGGGGAGCTCCTATAATTCACCCCTCCACTTT. This codes for CASSQALMGGSSYNSPLHF.

This chain connects TRBV30 to TRBJ1-2, with D maybe TRBD1 (5 bases). V shed 0 bases and J shed 4 bases, with 18 bases lying between them. CDR1 is GTSNPN, CDR2 SVGIG, per germline (reference sequence). The CDR3 covers 16 residues. The CDR3 region is CAWSVDSGARGYGYTF. CDR3 DNA sequence: TGTGCCTGGAGTGTAGATAGTGGGGCGCGAGGCTATGGCTACACCTTC. The variable domain in full, with the rest retrieved from reference TRBV30 and TRBJ1-2, is SQTIHQWPATLVQPVGSPLSLECTVEGTSNPNLYWYRQAAGRGLQLLFYSVGIGQISSEVPQNLSASRPQDRQFILSSKKLLLSDSGFYLCAWSVDSGARGYGYTFGSGTRLTVV.

In DNA, the CDR3 is TGTGCCATCAGTGAAGATTCGCGGGGCAATCAGCCCCAGCATTTT. Its translation: CAISEDSRGNQPQHF. This chain connects TRBV10-3 to TRBJ1-5, with no clear D. In germline, CDR1 is ENHRY, CDR2 SYGVKD. Trimming removed 3 bases from V and 2 bases from J, with 11 bases in between. CDR3 length: 15 amino acids.

The V gene is TRBV7-9, the J gene TRBJ2-7; D ambiguous. The V and J ends lost 2 bases and 3 bases respectively, with 8 bases between them. From germline, CDR1 is SEHNR and CDR2 FQNEAQ (reference sequence). There are 13 residues in the CDR3. The chain's CDR3 is CASSLTGLYEQYF. The CDR3 DNA reads as TGTGCCAGCAGCTTAACGGGTCTCTACGAGCAGTACTTC.

The chain employs TRBV27 and TRBJ2-7, with 7 bases fitting TRBD2. Trimming at V came to 6 bases and at J to 6 bases, leaving 14 bases not matched to a gene. The CDR3 contains 15 residues. Germline lookup yields CDR1 MNHEY and CDR2 SMNVEV (reference sequence). The CDR3, as DNA: TGTGCCAGCAGCACTATCGAGCGGGCTAGCGGCGAGCAGTACTTC. Translating it yields CASSTIERASGEQYF.

The rearrangement joins TRBV2 to TRBJ1-4; TRBD1 matches at 8 bases. This CDR3 has 16 amino acids. Looked up from germline, CDR1 is SNHLY and CDR2 is FYNNEI. Trimming at V came to 0 bases and at J to 9 bases, leaving 9 bases not matched to a gene. As DNA, the CDR3 is TGTGCCAGCAGTGAAGCGCAAGATGGACAGGGCAAAAAACTGTTTTTT. Translated, it gives CASSEAQDGQGKKLFF. The full variable domain, in which reference TRBV2 and TRBJ1-4 provide the parts outside the CDR3, is EPEVTQTPSHQVTQMGQEVILRCVPISNHLYFYWYRQILGQKVEFLVSFYNNEISEKSEIFDDQFSVERPDGSNFTLKIRSTKLEDSAMYFCASSEAQDGQGKKLFFGSGTQLSVL.

This clone has just one count. The chain has TRBV19 and TRBJ2-7, with 8 bases lining up with TRBD1. Germline assignment: CDR1 LNHDA and CDR2 SQIVND (reference sequence). The CDR3 spans 15 residues. Losses at the gene ends were 5 bases for V and 6 bases for J; bases not matched to a gene: 12. The CDR3 protein is CASSLRQGTPGEQYF. In nucleotides, the CDR3 is TGTGCCAGTAGTCTCAGACAGGGGACGCCGGGCGAGCAGTACTTC.

The gene calls are TRBV2 and TRBJ1-1; no clear D gene. The CDR3 has 16 amino acids. CDR1 and CDR2 from the germline V gene are SNHLY and FYNNEI. The germline V and J ends were trimmed by 3 bases and 3 bases, with 17 bases remaining between them. The CDR3 reads CASSEGVLYGDTEAFF. The CDR3 DNA sequence: TGTGCCAGCAGTGAGGGTGTCCTCTACGGGGACACTGAAGCTTTCTTT.

This clone was picked up a small number of times. No DNA is shown, since the ends of the CDR3 on it are uncertain; the CDR3 is the one TCRdb lists. The chain combines TRBV28 with TRBJ1-3. The CDR3 region is 14 residues in length, termini included. Germline assignment: CDR1 MDHEN and CDR2 SYDVKM. CDR3 amino acids: CASSSSGEGNTIYF.

In this sample, this clone turned up once. The chain couples TRBV18 to TRBJ2-3; 13 nucleotides match TRBD2. CDR3 size: 16 residues. V was pared by 3 bases and J by 3 bases, with 3 bases of the junction left unmatched. CDR1 and CDR2 (germline): KGHSH, LQKENI. The CDR3 reads CASSPGLAGVTDTQYF. CDR3 in DNA: TGTGCCAGCTCACCTGGACTAGCGGGAGTGACAGATACGCAGTATTTT.

The chain employs TRBV2 and TRBJ2-4; 8 bases match TRBD2. J was trimmed by 7 bases and V by 1 base; bases with no gene match: 3. There are 14 residues in the CDR3. Germline values: CDR1 SNHLY, CDR2 FYNNEI. CDR3 region: CASSEVTSVNIQYF. CDR3 nucleotide sequence: TGTGCCAGCAGTGAAGTGACTAGCGTGAACATTCAGTACTTC.

The gene calls are TRBV7-2 and TRBJ1-2; 9 bases are a match to TRBD1. V was clipped by 4 bases and J by 1 base; unmatched bases: 4. In germline, CDR1 is SGHTA, CDR2 FQGNSA. The CDR3 is 15 residues long. The CDR3 DNA sequence: TGTGCCAGCAGCTCCATGGGACAGGGTAACTATGGCTACACCTTC. This translates into CASSSMGQGNYGYTF.

The sample holds one count of this clone. The chain combines TRBV28 with TRBJ2-7; 9 bases match TRBD1. CDR1 is MDHEN and CDR2 is SYDVKM in the germline V gene. The CDR3 extends over 15 amino acids. Losses at the gene ends were 9 bases for V and 1 base for J; bases not matched to a gene: 10. The CDR3 here is CASEVDRGGSYEQYF. In DNA form, the CDR3 reads TGTGCCAGTGAGGTCGACAGGGGGGGATCCTACGAGCAGTACTTC.

The chain joins TRBV9 to TRBJ2-1; maybe TRBD1 (6 bases). The CDR3 has 16 amino acids. Germline CDR1 is SGDLS and CDR2 is YYNGEE. The V end lost 7 bases, the J end lost 8 bases, and 25 bases lay between the germline ends. The CDR3 DNA reads as TGTGCCAGCCCTAGAGCCGGGACATCCCCTGAGGATGAGCAGTTCTTC. Translated: CASPRAGTSPEDEQFF.

The V and J genes are TRBV6-5 and TRBJ2-1; weak D call: TRBD1 (6 bases). The germline V gene encodes CDR1 MNHEY and CDR2 SVGAGI. The CDR3 has 13 amino acids. With 6 bases removed from V and 6 bases from J, the gap between germline ends came to 12 bases. This chain's CDR3 is CASRQGLGNEQFF. As DNA, the CDR3 is TGTGCCAGCAGACAGGGTCTAGGCAATGAGCAGTTCTTC.

About this clone itself: A junction end diverges from the germline sequence, so it may reflect a read error. V is TRBV7-9 and J is TRBJ1-1; a weak D match, TRBD1 (6 bases). The CDR3 contains 12 residues. The germline V gene has CDR1 SEHNR and CDR2 FQNEAQ (reference sequence). CDR3 sequence: CSSSLVGGQAFF. The CDR3 region has the DNA TGTTCCAGCAGCTTAGTGGGGGGGCAAGCTTTCTTT.

The chain uses TRBV7-2 and TRBJ2-3; 7 bases agree with TRBD2. V lost 2 bases to trimming and J lost 3 bases; unmatched junction nucleotides: 11. This CDR3 is 17 amino acids long. The germline V gene encodes CDR1 SGHTA and CDR2 FQGNSA. The CDR3 region is CASSLTRLGEGTDTQYF. CDR3 sequence (DNA): TGTGCCAGCAGCTTAACGAGACTAGGGGAGGGTACAGATACGCAGTATTTT.

The CDR3 bases are TGTGCCAGCAGCTTAGACCGGAACAGGGCACCCCGCGATGAGCAGTTCTTC. This sequence encodes CASSLDRNRAPRDEQFF. V usage is TRBV11-1 and J usage is TRBJ2-1, with a possible D match to TRBD1 (6 bases). V dropped 1 base and J dropped 8 bases, with 21 bases sitting between them. The CDR3 spans 17 residues. Germline V CDR1 and CDR2: SGHAT, FQDESV (reference sequence).

J is TRBJ2-2 and V is TRBV28; 11 bases align to TRBD2. There are 19 residues in the CDR3. Germline trimming cut 1 base from V and 0 bases from J; bases unmatched to any gene: 7. Germline V gives CDR1 MDHEN, CDR2 SYDVKM. CDR3 coding DNA: TGTGCCAGCAGTTTATCACTAGCGGGAGAGTCTGCGAACACCGGGGAGCTGTTTTTT. Protein sequence: CASSLSLAGESANTGELFF. The variable domain in full, completed from reference TRBV28 and TRBJ2-2, reads DVKVTQSSRYLVKRTGEKVFLECVQDMDHENMFWYRQDPGLGLRLIYFSYDVKMKEKGDIPEGYSVSREKKERFSLILESASTNQTSMYLCASSLSLAGESANTGELFFGEGSRLTVL.

The chain is built from TRBV18 and TRBJ2-1, with 9 bases lining up with TRBD1. CDR1 KGHSH and CDR2 LQKENI come from the germline V gene. The CDR3 length is 16 residues. The V and J ends lost 8 bases and 7 bases, in that order; junction bases with no gene match: 15. The CDR3 spells CASTESTGGIMNEQFF. The CDR3 DNA follows: TGTGCCAGCACAGAAAGCACAGGGGGCATAATGAATGAGCAGTTCTTC. Looking up the rest from reference TRBV18 and TRBJ2-1 gives the full variable domain: NAGVMQNPRHLVRRRGQEARLRCSPMKGHSHVYWYRQLPEEGLKFMVYLQKENIIDESGMPKERFSAEFPKEGPSILRIQQVVRGDSAAYFCASTESTGGIMNEQFFGPGTRLTVL.

In this sample, this clone turned up once. CDR3 bases: TGTGCCAGCAGTACCGGGCGGGAGTCCCACGAGCAGTACTTC. Translated, it gives CASSTGRESHEQYF. V usage is TRBV6-5 and J usage is TRBJ2-7; 7 bases map to TRBD2. V lost 5 bases to trimming and J lost 5 bases; unmatched junction nucleotides: 9. Germline V gene lookup returns CDR1 MNHEY and CDR2 SVGAGI. The CDR3 is 14 residues long.

The gene calls are TRBV27 and TRBJ1-1; 8 bases agree with TRBD1. Germline V gene lookup returns CDR1 MNHEY and CDR2 SMNVEV (reference sequence). This CDR3 comprises 14 residues. V shed 9 bases and J 6 bases; nucleotides not matched to a gene: 12. The CDR3 nucleotides are TGTGCCAGTTACTCCGGACAGGGAAGTCCTGAAGCTTTCTTT. Protein product: CASYSGQGSPEAFF.